A selection of T cell receptor beta chains follows, all from one sample in a study of T cells in localized non-small cell lung cancer. TCRdb's table, derived via immunoSEQ multiplex PCR, lists solely in-frame clones and lacks some. The table shows about 48,000 clones, with about 72% occurring only once. Specimen: peripheral blood, collected before any cancer treatment. The origin of the receptors is a man aged 35-69 years with stage I squamous cell lung carcinoma. Both conserved end residues are part of each CDR3. A D gene is named only where the DNA matches it firmly. Clone size, where shown, is once, few, many, or a class for clones that have expanded.

V gene: TRBV5-8; clone size: few; J gene: TRBJ1-1; D gene: NA; CDR3 length: 14; CDR3 DNA: TGTGCCAGCAGCTGGGGTACAGGGAACACTGAAGCTTTCTTT; CDR3 protein: CASSWGTGNTEAFF
V gene: TRBV6-6; clone size: NA; J gene: TRBJ2-5; D gene: NA; CDR3 length: 11; CDR3 DNA: TGTGCCAGCAGTGCGCAGGAGACCCAGTACTTC; CDR3 protein: CASSAQETQYF
V gene: TRBV18; clone size: once; J gene: TRBJ1-2; D gene: NA; CDR3 length: 14; CDR3 DNA: TGTGCCAGCTCACCACCGACGGGGAACTATGGCTACACCTTC; CDR3 protein: CASSPPTGNYGYTF
V gene: TRBV5-5; clone size: NA; J gene: TRBJ1-2; D gene: NA; CDR3 length: 13; CDR3 DNA: TGTGCCAGCAGCATAGGCCTCAACGGCGGCTACACCTTC; CDR3 protein: CASSIGLNGGYTF
V gene: TRBV19; clone size: NA; J gene: TRBJ2-7; D gene: NA; CDR3 length: 13; CDR3 DNA: TGTGCCAGTAGTATAGATAAGGTGGGCGAGCAGTACTTC; CDR3 protein: CASSIDKVGEQYF
V gene: TRBV10-3; clone size: NA; J gene: TRBJ2-5; D gene: NA; CDR3 length: 12; CDR3 DNA: TGTGCCATCAGTGGACAGCAAGAGACCCAGTACTTC; CDR3 protein: CAISGQQETQYF
V gene: TRBV7-2; clone size: NA; J gene: TRBJ2-5; D gene: TRBD1; CDR3 length: 14; CDR3 DNA: TGTGCCAGCAGCTTTGACAGGGTACAAGAGACCCAGTACTTC; CDR3 protein: CASSFDRVQETQYF
V gene: TRBV7-9; clone size: NA; J gene: TRBJ1-1; D gene: NA; CDR3 length: 15; CDR3 DNA: TGTGCCAGCAGCTTCTTCGGGGCGGGGGGCACTGAAGCTTTCTTT; CDR3 protein: CASSFFGAGGTEAFF
V gene: TRBV12-5; clone size: NA; J gene: TRBJ2-1; D gene: TRBD1; CDR3 length: 17; CDR3 DNA: TGTGCTAGTGGTTTGGGGGACAGGGGTTTTAGCAACAATGAGCAGTTCTTC; CDR3 protein: CASGLGDRGFSNNEQFF
V gene: TRBV9; clone size: NA; J gene: TRBJ2-3; D gene: TRBD2; CDR3 length: 17; CDR3 DNA: TGTGCCAGCAGTGGGACTAGCGGGGCCCCTAGCACAGATACGCAGTATTTT; CDR3 protein: CASSGTSGAPSTDTQYF
V gene: TRBV27; clone size: NA; J gene: TRBJ1-3; D gene: NA; CDR3 length: 15; CDR3 DNA: TGTGCCAGCAGTTCTTTTGGGAGCTCTGGAAACACCATATATTTT; CDR3 protein: CASSSFGSSGNTIYF
V gene: TRBV2; clone size: NA; J gene: TRBJ1-3; D gene: TRBD1; CDR3 length: 15; CDR3 DNA: TGTGCCAGCAGCGGACAGGGTAACTCTGGAAACACCATATATTTT; CDR3 protein: CASSGQGNSGNTIYF
V gene: TRBV5-8; clone size: NA; J gene: TRBJ1-6; D gene: TRBD1; CDR3 length: 15; CDR3 DNA: TGTGCCAGCAGCTCCAGGACAGGACAGGCGGCACCCCTCCACTTT; CDR3 protein: CASSSRTGQAAPLHF
V gene: TRBV2; clone size: NA; J gene: TRBJ1-1; D gene: NA; CDR3 length: 13; CDR3 DNA: TGTGCCAGCAGGAGGACTCTGAACACTGAAGCTTTCTTT; CDR3 protein: CASRRTLNTEAFF
V gene: TRBV5-6; clone size: NA; J gene: TRBJ2-1; D gene: NA; CDR3 length: 14; CDR3 DNA: TGTGCCAGCAGCTTGCGGGGAGACTACAATGAGCAGTTCTTC; CDR3 protein: CASSLRGDYNEQFF
V gene: TRBV5-1; clone size: NA; J gene: TRBJ2-7; D gene: NA; CDR3 length: 14; CDR3 DNA: TGCGCCAGCAGCAGGGCGGGGAGCTCCTACGAGCAGTACTTC; CDR3 protein: CASSRAGSSYEQYF
V gene: TRBV28; clone size: NA; J gene: TRBJ2-2; D gene: NA; CDR3 length: 16; CDR3 DNA: TGTGCCAGCAGTTTAGACGGTGTAGGGGGGACCGGGGAGCTGTTTTTT; CDR3 protein: CASSLDGVGGTGELFF
V gene: TRBV28; clone size: few; J gene: TRBJ1-1; D gene: NA; CDR3 length: 15; CDR3 DNA: TGTGCCAGCAGTTCGAACCTCCTGGCATGGGGTGAAGCTTTCTTT; CDR3 protein: CASSSNLLAWGEAFF
V gene: TRBV18; clone size: NA; J gene: TRBJ1-4; D gene: NA; CDR3 length: 12; CDR3 DNA: TGTGCCAGCTCACCTAAAGGGCAAAAACTGTTTTTT; CDR3 protein: CASSPKGQKLFF
V gene: TRBV7-2; clone size: NA; J gene: TRBJ2-1; D gene: TRBD2; CDR3 length: 15; CDR3 DNA: TGTGCCAGCAGCTTATGGGGGGGCTCCTACAATGAGCAGTTCTTC; CDR3 protein: CASSLWGGSYNEQFF
V gene: TRBV7-3; clone size: NA; J gene: TRBJ2-1; D gene: NA; CDR3 length: 12; CDR3 DNA: TGTGCCAGCAGCTCCCAGGTGGGGGAGCAGTTCTTC; CDR3 protein: CASSSQVGEQFF
V gene: TRBV2; clone size: NA; J gene: TRBJ1-2; D gene: NA; CDR3 length: 15; CDR3 DNA: TGTGCCAGCAGTGAAGTAGGTGCAGGGGATTATGGCTACACCTTC; CDR3 protein: CASSEVGAGDYGYTF
V gene: TRBV14; clone size: NA; J gene: TRBJ2-7; D gene: NA; CDR3 length: 14; CDR3 DNA: TGTGCCAGCAGCCAAGAATTGGGCCCCTACGAGCAGTACTTC; CDR3 protein: CASSQELGPYEQYF
V gene: TRBV25-1; clone size: few; J gene: TRBJ2-1; D gene: NA; CDR3 length: 13; CDR3 DNA: TGTGCCAGCAGTGAATCAGGTGAAAATGAGCAGTTCTTC; CDR3 protein: CASSESGENEQFF
V gene: TRBV5-1; clone size: NA; J gene: TRBJ2-5; D gene: TRBD2; CDR3 length: 15; CDR3 DNA: TGCGCCAGCAGCTTGTGGGGAGGGACCCAAGAGACCCAGTACTTC; CDR3 protein: CASSLWGGTQETQYF
V gene: TRBV6-5; clone size: NA; J gene: TRBJ2-7; D gene: NA; CDR3 length: 15; CDR3 DNA: TGTGCCAGCAGTTATGGCGGGGCGTTTTCGAACGAGCAGTACTTC; CDR3 protein: CASSYGGAFSNEQYF
V gene: TRBV19; clone size: NA; J gene: TRBJ2-5; D gene: TRBD2; CDR3 length: 14; CDR3 DNA: TGTGCCAGTACCGGCGGGGGACCACAAGAGACCCAGTACTTC; CDR3 protein: CASTGGGPQETQYF
V gene: TRBV19; clone size: NA; J gene: TRBJ1-1; D gene: NA; CDR3 length: 12; CDR3 DNA: TGTGCCAGTAGCACGTACACGGCTGAAGCTTTCTTT; CDR3 protein: CASSTYTAEAFF
V gene: TRBV11-2; clone size: few; J gene: TRBJ1-5; D gene: NA; CDR3 length: 12; CDR3 DNA: TGTGCCAGCAGCGCAGACCATCAGCCCCAGCATTTT; CDR3 protein: CASSADHQPQHF
V gene: TRBV4-2; clone size: NA; J gene: TRBJ1-1; D gene: TRBD1; CDR3 length: 16; CDR3 DNA: TGTGCCAGCAGCCAGGGAACAGGGGTGGTGAACACTGAAGCTTTCTTT; CDR3 protein: CASSQGTGVVNTEAFF
V gene: TRBV6-1; clone size: NA; J gene: TRBJ1-2; D gene: NA; CDR3 length: 14; CDR3 DNA: TGTGCCAGCAGTGAAGTGACGGCTAACTATGGCTACACCTTC; CDR3 protein: CASSEVTANYGYTF
V gene: TRBV9; clone size: NA; J gene: TRBJ2-3; D gene: TRBD2; CDR3 length: 18; CDR3 DNA: TGTGCCAGCAGCAGCGCCCCCGAACTAGCGGGGGGCCATCATACGCAGTATTTT; CDR3 protein: CASSSAPELAGGHHTQYF
V gene: TRBV9; clone size: NA; J gene: TRBJ2-3; D gene: NA; CDR3 length: 12; CDR3 DNA: TGTGCCAGCAGCCCCCGAACAGATACGCAGTATTTT; CDR3 protein: CASSPRTDTQYF
V gene: TRBV5-1; clone size: few; J gene: TRBJ1-1; D gene: NA; CDR3 length: 12; CDR3 DNA: TGCGCCAGCAGCCCTTACGGTCTGGAAGCTTTCTTT; CDR3 protein: CASSPYGLEAFF
V gene: TRBV28; clone size: few; J gene: TRBJ1-2; D gene: NA; CDR3 length: 14; CDR3 DNA: TGTGCCAGCAGTTTAGGTCAGAATATCGATGGCTACACCTTC; CDR3 protein: CASSLGQNIDGYTF
V gene: TRBV7-2; clone size: NA; J gene: TRBJ2-3; D gene: NA; CDR3 length: 15; CDR3 DNA: TGTGCCAGCAGCCCCCGAGGCGGTTTGGAGGCCACGCAGTATTTT; CDR3 protein: CASSPRGGLEATQYF
V gene: TRBV5-1; clone size: once; J gene: TRBJ2-2; D gene: NA; CDR3 length: 13; CDR3 DNA: TGCGCCAGCAGTCCTAGTGGTACCGGGGAGCTGTTTTTT; CDR3 protein: CASSPSGTGELFF
V gene: TRBV28; clone size: NA; J gene: TRBJ2-1; D gene: TRBD2; CDR3 length: 15; CDR3 DNA: TGTGCCAGCAGTTTCCGACTAGCGGGGGGGCCGTGGCAGTTCTTC; CDR3 protein: CASSFRLAGGPWQFF
V gene: TRBV14; clone size: NA; J gene: TRBJ1-4; D gene: NA; CDR3 length: 13; CDR3 DNA: TGTGCCAGCAGCCAAGATCTGCGGGAAAAACTGTTTTTT; CDR3 protein: CASSQDLREKLFF
V gene: TRBV27; clone size: NA; J gene: TRBJ1-5; D gene: NA; CDR3 length: 14; CDR3 DNA: TGTGCCAGCAACCAGCAAGGCCTTAATCAGCCCCAGCATTTT; CDR3 protein: CASNQQGLNQPQHF